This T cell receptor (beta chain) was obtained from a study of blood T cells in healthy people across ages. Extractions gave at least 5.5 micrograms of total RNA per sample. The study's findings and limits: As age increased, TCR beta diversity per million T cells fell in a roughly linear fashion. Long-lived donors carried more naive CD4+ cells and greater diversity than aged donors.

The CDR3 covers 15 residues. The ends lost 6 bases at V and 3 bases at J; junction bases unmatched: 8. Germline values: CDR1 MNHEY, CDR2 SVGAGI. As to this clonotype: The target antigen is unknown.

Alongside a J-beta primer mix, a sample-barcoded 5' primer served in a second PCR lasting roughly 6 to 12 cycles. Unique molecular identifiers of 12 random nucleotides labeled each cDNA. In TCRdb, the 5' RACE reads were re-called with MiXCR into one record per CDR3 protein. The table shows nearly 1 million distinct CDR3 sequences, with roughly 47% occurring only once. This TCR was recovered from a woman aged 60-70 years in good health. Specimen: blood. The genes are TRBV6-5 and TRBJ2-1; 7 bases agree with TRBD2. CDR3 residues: CASRASGMDYNEQFF. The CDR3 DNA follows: TGTGCCAGCAGAGCGAGCGGGATGGACTACAATGAGCAGTTCTTC.